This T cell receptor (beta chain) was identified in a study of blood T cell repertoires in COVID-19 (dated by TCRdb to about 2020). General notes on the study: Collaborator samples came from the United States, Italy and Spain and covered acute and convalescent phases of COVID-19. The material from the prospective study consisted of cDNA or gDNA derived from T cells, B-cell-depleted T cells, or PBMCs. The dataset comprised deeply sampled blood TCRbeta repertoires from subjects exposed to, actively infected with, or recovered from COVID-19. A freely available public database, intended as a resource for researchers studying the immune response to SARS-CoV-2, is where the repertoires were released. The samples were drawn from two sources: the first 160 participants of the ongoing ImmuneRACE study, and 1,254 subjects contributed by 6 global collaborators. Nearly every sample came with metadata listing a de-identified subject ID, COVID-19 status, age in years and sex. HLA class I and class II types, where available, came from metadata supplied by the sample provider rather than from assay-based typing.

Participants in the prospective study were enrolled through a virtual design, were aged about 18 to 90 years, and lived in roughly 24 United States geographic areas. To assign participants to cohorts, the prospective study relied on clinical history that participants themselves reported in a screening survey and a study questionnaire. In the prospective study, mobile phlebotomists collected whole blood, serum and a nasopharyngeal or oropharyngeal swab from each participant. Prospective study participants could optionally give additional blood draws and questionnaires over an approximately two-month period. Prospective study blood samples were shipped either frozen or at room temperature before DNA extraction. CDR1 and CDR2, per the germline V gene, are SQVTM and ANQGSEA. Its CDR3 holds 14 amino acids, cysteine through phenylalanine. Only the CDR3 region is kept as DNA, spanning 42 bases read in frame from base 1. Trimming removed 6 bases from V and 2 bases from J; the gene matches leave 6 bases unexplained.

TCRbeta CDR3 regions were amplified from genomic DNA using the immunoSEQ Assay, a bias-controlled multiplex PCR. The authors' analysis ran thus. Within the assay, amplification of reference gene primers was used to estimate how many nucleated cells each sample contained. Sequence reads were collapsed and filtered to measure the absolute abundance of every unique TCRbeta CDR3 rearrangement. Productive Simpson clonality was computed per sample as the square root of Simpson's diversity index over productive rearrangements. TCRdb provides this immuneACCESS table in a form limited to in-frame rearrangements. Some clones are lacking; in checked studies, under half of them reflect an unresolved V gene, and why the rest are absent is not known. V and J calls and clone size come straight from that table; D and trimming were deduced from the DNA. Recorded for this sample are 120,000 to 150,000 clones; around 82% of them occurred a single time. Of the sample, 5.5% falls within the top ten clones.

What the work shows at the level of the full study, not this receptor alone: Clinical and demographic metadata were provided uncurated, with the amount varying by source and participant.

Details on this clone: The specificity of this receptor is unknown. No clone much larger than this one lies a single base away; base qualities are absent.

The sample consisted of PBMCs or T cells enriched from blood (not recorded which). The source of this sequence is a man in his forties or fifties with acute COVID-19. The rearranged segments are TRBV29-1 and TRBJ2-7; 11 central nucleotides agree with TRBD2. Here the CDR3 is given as CSVWGLAETYEQYF. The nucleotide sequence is TGCAGCGTGTGGGGACTAGCGGAAACCTACGAGCAGTACTTC.